This T cell receptor (beta chain) stems from a study of CD8 T cells in Susac syndrome. For this clonotype: Its antigen is unidentified.

Study conclusions and caveats: The study admitted that it had a relatively small number of individuals in its TCR sequencing and HLA analysis.

cDNA came from about 0.51 to 1 ug RNA primed by random hexamers. TCR beta CDR3 was amplified by immunoSEQ multiplex PCR. This amplification extended across 54 Vbeta and 13 Jbeta segments. Using its own MiXCR run on the immunoSEQ multiplex PCR reads, TCRdb lists one record per CDR3 protein. The table includes hundreds of thousands of distinct CDR3 sequences, approximately 90% detected once. The patients serving as multiple sclerosis controls were treatment-naive. They had stable or active relapsing-remitting disease and fulfilled revised McDonald criteria. This CDR3 spans 15 amino acids. CDR1 and CDR2 from the germline V gene are SGHVS and FQNEAQ. Trimming shortened V by 5 bases and J by 4 bases, and 15 bases separated the two germline ends.

This sequence was found in a human donor with multiple sclerosis. J is TRBJ2-1 and V is TRBV7-8, with D possibly TRBD2 on 6 matching bases. Material: CD8+ T cells from PBMCs. The CDR3 region is CASSEGFGSYNEQFF. The DNA of the CDR3 is TGTGCCAGCAGCGAGGGATTCGGGAGTTACAATGAGCAGTTCTTC.